Presented here are 29 T cell receptor beta chains from one specimen sequenced in a study of blood T cell repertoires in COVID-19. Profiled with immunoSEQ multiplex PCR; TCRdb holds only in-frame clones, not every one. The table shows tens of thousands of clones, with roughly nine tenths occurring only once. The sample comprised peripheral blood. The receptor source for this set is an elderly man with acute or convalescent COVID-19.

The V call is TRBV10-1, the J call TRBJ1-6; 7 nucleotides agree with TRBD1. V lost 9 bases, J lost 7 bases, and 15 bases stayed unmatched. Germline CDR1 WNHNN, CDR2 SYGVQD (reference sequence). This CDR3 is built from 16 residues. CDR3 loop: CASFLWGQIVNSPLHF. The DNA for the CDR3 is TGCGCCAGTTTCCTCTGGGGACAGATAGTAAATTCACCCCTCCACTTT.

The rearrangement joins TRBV18 to TRBJ1-3, with D unresolved. V lost 3 bases, J lost 2 bases, and 8 bases lay in between. Germline V gene lookup returns CDR1 KGHSH and CDR2 LQKENI. The CDR3 extends over 14 amino acids. CDR3: CASSPPGAGNTIYF. The CDR3 DNA reads TGTGCCAGCTCACCGCCGGGAGCTGGAAACACCATATATTTT.

Only one count was recorded for this clone. This chain joins TRBV15 and TRBJ1-5; D may be TRBD1 (6 bases). This CDR3 contains 12 residues. V was pared by 5 bases and J by 8 bases, with 10 bases between. Germline CDR1 is LNHNV and CDR2 is YYDKDF (reference sequence). The CDR3 sequence: CATSRDIKPQHF. In DNA, the CDR3 is TGTGCCACCAGCCGGGACATAAAGCCCCAGCATTTT.

This sequence joins TRBV3-1 (or the pseudogene TRBV3-2) and TRBJ1-1; 7 bases align to TRBD1. The CDR3 is made up of 12 amino acids. The V segment lost 5 bases and the J segment 7 bases; nucleotides outside the gene matches: 4. Germline V lookup: CDR1 LGHDT, CDR2 YNNKEL (reference sequence). This CDR3 is CASSDPGGEAFF. CDR3 in DNA: TGTGCCAGCAGCGACCCAGGGGGTGAAGCTTTCTTT.

This rearrangement joins TRBV18 to TRBJ2-4; 9 bases match TRBD1. The CDR3 contains 20 residues. Germline V gene sequence: CDR1 KGHSH, CDR2 LQKENI. Germline trimming cut 0 bases from V and 0 bases from J; bases unmatched to any gene: 12. In DNA, the CDR3 is TGTGCCAGCTCACCACCTATAGGAACAGGGGGCGACTTAGCCAAAAACATTCAGTACTTC. This gives the protein CASSPPIGTGGDLAKNIQYF. The whole variable domain, remainder taken from reference TRBV18 and TRBJ2-4, is NAGVMQNPRHLVRRRGQEARLRCSPMKGHSHVYWYRQLPEEGLKFMVYLQKENIIDESGMPKERFSAEFPKEGPSILRIQQVVRGDSAAYFCASSPPIGTGGDLAKNIQYFGAGTRLSVL.

The genes are TRBV3-1 (or the pseudogene TRBV3-2) and TRBJ2-1; weak D call: TRBD2 (6 bases). V was shortened by 1 base and J by 7 bases, with 17 bases between the two germline ends. Germline V lookup: CDR1 LGHDT, CDR2 YNNKEL (reference sequence). CDR3 length: 16 amino acids. This CDR3 reads CASSQVYAGGWNEQFF. The CDR3 DNA sequence: TGTGCCAGCAGCCAAGTTTACGCAGGAGGGTGGAATGAGCAGTTCTTC.

This clone was observed once. The V gene is TRBV6-6, the J gene TRBJ1-4; 7 nucleotides line up with TRBD1. Germline V gene data show CDR1 as MNHNY and CDR2 as SVGAGI (reference sequence). The CDR3 covers 16 residues. Losses at the gene ends were 2 bases for V and 8 bases for J; bases not matched to a gene: 11. CDR3 sequence reads: CASSYAETGRGEKLFF. CDR3 sequence (DNA): TGTGCCAGCAGTTACGCAGAGACAGGGAGAGGCGAAAAACTGTTTTTT.

CDR3 sequence reads: CASSRGTGVGNTIYF. For the CDR3, the DNA is TGTGCCAGCAGCCGCGGGACAGGGGTGGGAAACACCATATATTTT. The J gene is TRBJ1-3, the V gene TRBV5-5; 10 bases agree with TRBD1. Germline-derived CDR1 and CDR2 are SGHKS and YYEKEE (reference sequence). V shed 4 bases and J 4 bases; nucleotides not matched to a gene: 5. The CDR3 length is 15 residues. The full variable domain, in which reference TRBV5-5 and TRBJ1-3 provide the parts outside the CDR3, is DAGVTQSPTHLIKTRGQQVTLRCSPISGHKSVSWYQQVLGQGPQFIFQYYEKEERGRGNFPDRFSARQFPNYSSELNVNALLLGDSALYLCASSRGTGVGNTIYFGEGSWLTVV.

In this sample, this clone turned up once. V usage is TRBV30 and J usage is TRBJ1-5; no definite D call. Germline V gene sequence: CDR1 GTSNPN, CDR2 SVGIG (reference sequence). The germline V and J ends were trimmed by 0 bases and 4 bases, with 4 bases remaining between them. The CDR3 sequence is 12 residues long. The CDR3 coding sequence is TGTGCCTGGAGTGTTTTAAATCAGCCCCAGCATTTT. Residues: CAWSVLNQPQHF.

V gene TRBV29-1 combines with J gene TRBJ2-2; D possibly corresponds to TRBD2 (6 bases). This CDR3 is built from 13 residues. CDR1 and CDR2 from the germline V gene are SQVTM and ANQGSEA. V lost 4 bases and J 4 bases, leaving 10 bases between the germline ends. The CDR3 reads CSVGREFTGELFF. The CDR3 nucleotides read TGCAGCGTTGGGAGGGAATTCACCGGGGAGCTGTTTTTT.

This clone has just one count. Other nucleotide sequences from this sample produce the same CDR3. The gene calls are TRBV6-5 and TRBJ1-1; D remains ambiguous. There are 12 residues in the CDR3. Trimming took off 5 bases at V and 1 base at J, with 5 bases between the two ends. Germline assignment: CDR1 MNHEY and CDR2 SVGAGI. CDR3 sequence (DNA): TGTGCCAGCAGTAGAGGGAACACTGAAGCTTTCTTT. Encoded protein: CASSRGNTEAFF.

This sequence joins TRBV27 and TRBJ2-3; 8 bases agree with TRBD1. Germline trimming cut 5 bases from V and 2 bases from J; bases unmatched to any gene: 6. Germline V gene lookup returns CDR1 MNHEY and CDR2 SMNVEV (reference sequence). The CDR3 runs to 15 residues. The DNA of the CDR3 is TGTGCCAGCAGTCTACAGGGGGGTTACACAGATACGCAGTATTTT. This codes for CASSLQGGYTDTQYF.

V and J are TRBV21-1 and TRBJ1-6. TRBV21-1 is labeled a pseudogene. The CDR3 totals 18 residues. For the CDR3, the DNA is TGTGCCAGCAGCAAAGAGAGGCGATACATAGCCTTTAATTCACCCCTCCACTTT. Translated, it gives CASSKERRYIAFNSPLHF.

The chain recombines TRBV29-1 with TRBJ1-2; D is unresolved. Germline CDR1 reads SQVTM; CDR2 reads ANQGSEA. The CDR3 is 11 residues long. The V end was cut by 8 bases, the J end by 8 bases, with 15 bases between. In nucleotides, the CDR3 is TGCAGCCTACGTGGGCCTCGAGGCTACACCTTC. It yields the protein CSLRGPRGYTF.

This clone was seen once. The chain employs TRBV24-1 and TRBJ2-5, with 13 nucleotides matching TRBD2. This CDR3 is 21 amino acids long. In germline, CDR1 is KGHDR, CDR2 SFDVKD. V shed 4 bases and J 1 base; nucleotides not matched to a gene: 17. The CDR3 DNA is TGTGCCACCAGTGACCCCGCGTGGACTAGCGGGAGTATGGTGGTCCAAGAGACCCAGTACTTC. This gives the protein CATSDPAWTSGSMVVQETQYF.

The chain couples TRBV19 to TRBJ2-5; 9 bases are a match to TRBD2. Trimming took 4 bases from V and 2 from J; bases not matched to a gene: 20. Germline CDR1 is LNHDA and CDR2 is SQIVND (reference sequence). This CDR3 contains 20 residues. The CDR3 here is CASSKEGRRSGRLVQETQYF. The CDR3 DNA reads TGTGCCAGTAGTAAGGAGGGTCGCCGTAGCGGGAGACTGGTACAAGAGACCCAGTACTTC.

The chain carries TRBV2 and TRBJ2-3, with D possibly matching TRBD1 (5 bases). The length of the CDR3 is 14 residues. Germline V gene lookup returns CDR1 SNHLY and CDR2 FYNNEI. Trimming cost V 2 bases and J 0 bases, with 6 bases left between them. The CDR3 DNA is TGTGCCAGCAGTGAAAGGGGAAGCACAGATACGCAGTATTTT. Its protein is CASSERGSTDTQYF.

The gene calls are TRBV5-5 and TRBJ2-7, with D unresolved. CDR1 and CDR2 (germline): SGHKS, YYEKEE (reference sequence). Trimming pared 1 base from V and 2 bases from J, leaving 10 bases between. The CDR3 is 14 amino acids. The CDR3 nucleotides read TGTGCCAGCAGCTTGCGGTGGGCACCCTACGAGCAGTACTTC. It is translated as CASSLRWAPYEQYF. The complete variable domain, with remaining parts taken from reference TRBV5-5 and TRBJ2-7, reads DAGVTQSPTHLIKTRGQQVTLRCSPISGHKSVSWYQQVLGQGPQFIFQYYEKEERGRGNFPDRFSARQFPNYSSELNVNALLLGDSALYLCASSLRWAPYEQYFGPGTRLTVT.

This sequence joins TRBV5-6 and TRBJ1-6; 7 positions match TRBD1. The CDR3 extends over 16 amino acids. V lost 4 bases to trimming and J lost 10 bases; unmatched junction nucleotides: 14. The germline V gene has CDR1 SGHDT and CDR2 YYEEEE. The DNA of the CDR3 is TGTGCCAGCAGCCTACGACAGGGTTCTTCCCCCTCACCCCTCCACTTT. It yields the protein CASSLRQGSSPSPLHF. Full variable domain (rest looked up from reference TRBV5-6 and TRBJ1-6): DAGVTQSPTHLIKTRGQQVTLRCSPKSGHDTVSWYQQALGQGPQFIFQYYEEEERQRGNFPDRFSGHQFPNYSSELNVNALLLGDSALYLCASSLRQGSSPSPLHFGNGTRLTVT.

The rearrangement uses TRBV19 and TRBJ2-7; 7 nucleotides match TRBD1. This CDR3 spans 14 amino acids. The trim removed 4 bases at V and 2 bases at J, leaving 5 bases unmatched. Germline CDR1 LNHDA, CDR2 SQIVND (reference sequence). The DNA for the CDR3 is TGTGCCAGTAGTAAGCGACAGGGCACCTACGAGCAGTACTTC. Its protein product is CASSKRQGTYEQYF.

The chain combines TRBV6-5 with TRBJ2-3, with 10 positions matching TRBD2. With V trimmed by 7 bases and J by 1 base, 2 bases remained unmatched. The CDR3 has 14 residues. The germline V gene has CDR1 MNHEY and CDR2 SVGAGI. The CDR3 nucleotides read TGTGCCAGCAAGGGGACTAGCGGCACAGATACGCAGTATTTT. Translated: CASKGTSGTDTQYF.

The V call is TRBV21-1, the J call TRBJ2-4; TRBD2 was called by the table and not checked on the DNA. TRBV21-1 is given as a pseudogene. The CDR3 contains 14 residues. The CDR3 sequence is CASSKNVRENIQYF. CDR3 nucleotide sequence: TGTGCCAGCAGCAAAAATGTGCGGGAAAACATTCAGTACTTC.

CDR3 coding DNA: TGTGCCAGCAATGAGGGACAGTTCGGCGGCGAGCAGTACTTC. This sequence encodes CASNEGQFGGEQYF. The chain employs TRBV7-9 and TRBJ2-7; 7 bases line up with TRBD1. CDR1 is SEHNR, CDR2 FQNEAQ, per germline (reference sequence). The V segment lost 7 bases and the J segment 6 bases; nucleotides outside the gene matches: 12. CDR3 size: 14 residues.

The chain combines TRBV9 with TRBJ2-3; no reliable D call. Per the germline V gene, CDR1 is SGDLS and CDR2 is YYNGEE. The CDR3 totals 11 residues. The V gene lost 3 bases and the J gene lost 7 bases, with 6 bases spanning the gap. CDR3: CASSAENTQYF. CDR3 DNA: TGTGCCAGCAGCGCCGAGAATACGCAGTATTTT. Together with reference TRBV9 and TRBJ2-3, the CDR3 gives the full variable domain: DSGVTQTPKHLITATGQRVTLRCSPRSGDLSVYWYQQSLDQGLQFLIQYYNGEERAKGNILERFSAQQFPDLHSELNLSSLELGDSALYFCASSAENTQYFGPGTRLTVL.

This rearrangement joins TRBV12-5 to TRBJ2-5; 13 nucleotides align to TRBD2. The CDR3 runs to 16 residues. The germline V gene encodes CDR1 LGHNT and CDR2 FRNRAP. Unmatched junction bases numbered 4, after V lost 1 base and J lost 5 bases. The CDR3 DNA reads as TGTGCTAGTGGTTTGGGACTAGCGGGGGGCGGGGAGACCCAGTACTTC. This sequence encodes CASGLGLAGGGETQYF.

CDR3 nucleotides: TGTGCCAGCAGCAAAGAACTCGGACTAGCGGGAAAAGATACGCAGTATTTT. It yields the protein CASSKELGLAGKDTQYF. The chain links TRBV21-1 to TRBJ2-3; the table's D call TRBD2 went unverified against the DNA. TRBV21-1 is designated a pseudogene. The CDR3 runs to 17 residues.

The V gene is TRBV5-1, the J gene TRBJ1-2; TRBD1 aligns across 8 bases. V was clipped by 4 bases and J by 3 bases; unmatched bases: 8. The CDR3 totals 15 residues. Germline lookup yields CDR1 SGHRS and CDR2 YFSETQ. The CDR3 is CASSTQGGLDYGYTF. CDR3 DNA sequence: TGCGCCAGCAGCACACAGGGGGGGCTCGACTATGGCTACACCTTC.

The V call is TRBV10-3, the J call TRBJ2-6; the D gene is possibly TRBD1 (7 bases). Germline CDR1 reads ENHRY; CDR2 reads SYGVKD. The CDR3 spans 21 residues. V shed 4 bases and J shed 0 bases, with 25 bases lying between them. The CDR3 protein is CAISGLGGGRDRSSGANVLTF. CDR3 DNA sequence: TGTGCCATCAGTGGTTTAGGGGGAGGAAGGGACAGAAGCTCTGGGGCCAACGTCCTGACTTTC.

The V call is TRBV15, the J call TRBJ2-7; TRBD2 might be the D (5 bases). CDR1 is LNHNV and CDR2 is YYDKDF in the germline V gene (reference sequence). V was shortened by 0 bases and J by 0 bases, with 9 bases between the two germline ends. This CDR3 region has 15 residues. This CDR3 reads CATSRDTEGSYEQYF. CDR3 bases: TGTGCCACCAGCAGAGACACAGAGGGCTCCTACGAGCAGTACTTC.